The 5 T cell receptor beta chains below all came from one sample that was sequenced in a study of identical twins. MiXCR, run by TCRdb on the 5' RACE reads, gives a single entry per CDR3 protein. Among 600,000 to 800,000 distinct CDR3 sequences listed, approximately 21% were seen once. These data were also filed under a second study, of T cells expressing NK-cell markers.

The sample taken for sequencing was PBMCs. The source is a young woman in good health.

V is TRBV6-5 and J is TRBJ2-7; possibly TRBD1 for D (6 bases). The germline V gene encodes CDR1 MNHEY and CDR2 SVGAGI. The CDR3 is 16 residues long. V was shortened by 2 bases and J by 2 bases, with 16 bases between the two germline ends. CDR3 DNA: TGTGCCAGCAGTTACATTTGGACAGTACTAGCCTACGAGCAGTACTTC. Encoded protein: CASSYIWTVLAYEQYF.

The rearrangement joins TRBV5-1 to TRBJ2-3; TRBD2 aligns across 7 bases. J gave up 2 bases and V 3 bases, and 9 bases lay outside the gene matches. The CDR3 has 16 amino acids. Germline CDR1 reads SGHRS; CDR2 reads YFSETQ. The CDR3 sequence: CASSSGASGTTDTQYF. CDR3 bases: TGCGCCAGCAGCTCCGGGGCTAGCGGAACCACAGATACGCAGTATTTT. Combining the CDR3 with reference TRBV5-1 and TRBJ2-3 gives the whole variable domain KAGVTQTPRYLIKTRGQQVTLSCSPISGHRSVSWYQQTPGQGLQFLFEYFSETQRNKGNFPGRFSGRQFSNSRSEMNVSTLELGDSALYLCASSSGASGTTDTQYFGPGTRLTVL.

The genes are TRBV5-1 and TRBJ2-7, with D maybe TRBD1 (6 bases). CDR1 is SGHRS, CDR2 YFSETQ, per germline. The V and J ends lost 0 bases and 7 bases respectively, with 11 bases between them. The CDR3 has 13 amino acids. This CDR3 is CASSLGSGEEQYF. Written as DNA, the CDR3 is TGCGCCAGCAGCTTGGGGTCAGGGGAGGAGCAGTACTTC.

The table lists this clonotype with a few counts. The V and J genes are TRBV20-1 and TRBJ2-3, with D tentatively TRBD1 or TRBD2 (6 bases each). Trimming shortened V by 4 bases and J by 4 bases, and 12 bases separated the two germline ends. CDR3 length equals 13 residues. CDR1 DFQATT and CDR2 SNEGSKA come from the germline V gene (reference sequence). The CDR3 protein is CSAIPGAPDTQYF. CDR3 DNA: TGCAGTGCTATCCCGGGGGCCCCAGATACGCAGTATTTT.

This clonotype was seen a few times. This chain uses TRBV9 with TRBJ1-2, with 7 nucleotides matching TRBD1. Trimming at V came to 5 bases and at J to 5 bases, leaving 18 bases not matched to a gene. Looked up from germline, CDR1 is SGDLS and CDR2 is YYNGEE. CDR3 length: 17 amino acids. The DNA for the CDR3 is TGTGCCAGCAGTTTCCGGGGGACCGGGACAGTGGGATATGGCTACACCTTC. Its protein product is CASSFRGTGTVGYGYTF. Full variable domain (outside the CDR3, taken from reference TRBV9 and TRBJ1-2): DSGVTQTPKHLITATGQRVTLRCSPRSGDLSVYWYQQSLDQGLQFLIQYYNGEERAKGNILERFSAQQFPDLHSELNLSSLELGDSALYFCASSFRGTGTVGYGYTFGSGTRLTVV.